The 4 T cell receptor beta chains in this list originate from one sample, sequenced in a study of CD8+ T cells in alopecia areata. Extraction of RNA preceded its reverse transcription into cDNA, which served as the sequencing template. Generated by immunoSEQ multiplex PCR, the TCRdb table keeps only in-frame clones and is missing some. The table lists a few hundred thousand clones, about three fifths of them singletons, with approximately 1.4% in the top ten. Treatment given: oral pan-JAK inhibitor, 5-10 mg twice daily. This specimen was CD4+ T cells sorted from blood, taken at week 4, from a patient treated with tofacitinib. The receptors here all came from a human donor with alopecia areata.

V and J are TRBV15 and TRBJ2-1; TRBD1 agrees at 8 bases. Germline CDR1 and CDR2: LNHNV and YYDKDF (reference sequence). Losses at the gene ends were 0 bases for V and 7 bases for J; bases not matched to a gene: 8. The CDR3 consists of 16 residues. The CDR3 bases are TGTGCCACCAGCAGAGAGAGGACAGGGACCTTAAATGAGCAGTTCTTC. Protein: CATSRERTGTLNEQFF.

This clone was seen more than once but under ten times. The chain links TRBV5-6 to TRBJ1-6; 11 nucleotides agree with TRBD1. Germline trimming cut 0 bases from V and 9 bases from J; bases unmatched to any gene: 5. The CDR3 consists of 16 residues. Germline V lookup: CDR1 SGHDT, CDR2 YYEEEE. The CDR3 DNA reads as TGTGCCAGCAGCTTGGTATGGACAGGGGGCAGTTCACCCCTCCACTTT. Its translation: CASSLVWTGGSSPLHF. Together with reference TRBV5-6 and TRBJ1-6, the CDR3 gives the full variable domain: DAGVTQSPTHLIKTRGQQVTLRCSPKSGHDTVSWYQQALGQGPQFIFQYYEEEERQRGNFPDRFSGHQFPNYSSELNVNALLLGDSALYLCASSLVWTGGSSPLHFGNGTRLTVT.

This clone was detected only a few times. V is TRBV7-8 and J is TRBJ2-7; 9 positions match TRBD1. CDR1 and CDR2 (germline): SGHVS, FQNEAQ. The CDR3 loop spans 14 amino acids. V gave up 7 bases and J gave up 5 bases; unmatched junction bases: 9. CDR3 amino acids: CASTLRDRDNEQYF. CDR3 nucleotides: TGTGCCAGCACCCTCCGGGACAGGGACAACGAGCAGTACTTC.

V usage is TRBV11-2 and J usage is TRBJ2-7, with D uncertain. Germline V lookup: CDR1 SGHAT, CDR2 FQNNGV. This CDR3 is built from 14 residues. V shed 0 bases and J shed 1 base, with 7 bases lying between them. This CDR3 is CASSLDSVSYEQYF. The CDR3 bases are TGTGCCAGCAGCTTAGATTCAGTATCCTACGAGCAGTACTTC.